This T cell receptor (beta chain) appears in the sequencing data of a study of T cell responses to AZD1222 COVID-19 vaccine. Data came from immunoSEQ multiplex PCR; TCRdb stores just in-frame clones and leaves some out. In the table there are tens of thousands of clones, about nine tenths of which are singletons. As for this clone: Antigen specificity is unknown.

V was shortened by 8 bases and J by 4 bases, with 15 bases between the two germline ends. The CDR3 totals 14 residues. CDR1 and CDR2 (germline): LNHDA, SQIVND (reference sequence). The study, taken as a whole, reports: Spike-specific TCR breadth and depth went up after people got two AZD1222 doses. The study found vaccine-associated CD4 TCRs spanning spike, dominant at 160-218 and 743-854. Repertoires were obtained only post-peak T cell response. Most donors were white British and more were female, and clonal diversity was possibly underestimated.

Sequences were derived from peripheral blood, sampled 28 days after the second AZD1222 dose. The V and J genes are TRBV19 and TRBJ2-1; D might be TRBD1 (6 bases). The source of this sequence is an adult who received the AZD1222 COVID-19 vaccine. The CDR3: CASGGQARYNEQFF. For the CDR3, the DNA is TGTGCCAGTGGGGGCCAGGCCAGGTACAATGAGCAGTTCTTC.